The clone carrying this T cell receptor (beta chain) was recorded once. How the authors handled the data: Reference gene primer amplification gave estimated nucleated cell counts. Sequencing used immunoSEQ multiplex PCR; TCRdb keeps in-frame clones, though not all of them. D and trimming were read from the DNA, whereas the V and J calls and clone size are those reported in that table. The sample yields tens of thousands of clones, under 90% seen once. Germline CDR1 SGHDN, CDR2 FVKESK. This CDR3 is 19 amino acids long. V shed 4 bases, J shed 6 bases, and the junction held 21 bases outside the gene matches. The sample originates from a study of blood T cell repertoires in COVID-19. Turning to the study itself: Material from acute and convalescent COVID-19 was sourced from the United States, Italy and Spain. Sample material is recorded as cDNA or gDNA derived from T cells, B-cell-depleted T cells, or PBMCs.

The gene calls are TRBV14 and TRBJ2-7, with 10 bases aligning to TRBD2. Sequenced: peripheral blood. The TCR comes from a woman aged 65 to 85 with acute or convalescent COVID-19. CDR3 bases: TGTGCCAGCAGCCTCGACACACTAGGACTAGCGGCACCCCTTAGCGAGCAGTACTTC. Its translation: CASSLDTLGLAAPLSEQYF.